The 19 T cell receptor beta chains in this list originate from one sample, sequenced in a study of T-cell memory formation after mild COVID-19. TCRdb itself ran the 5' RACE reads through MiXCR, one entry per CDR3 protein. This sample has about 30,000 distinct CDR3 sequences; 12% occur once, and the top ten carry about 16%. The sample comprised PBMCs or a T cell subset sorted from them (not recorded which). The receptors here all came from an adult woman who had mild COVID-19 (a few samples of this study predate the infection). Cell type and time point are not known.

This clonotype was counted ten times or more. As DNA, the CDR3 is TGCGCCAGCAGCTTGACTGGACAGCCGGTTGAAGCTTTCTTT. Its protein product is CASSLTGQPVEAFF. The chain employs TRBV5-1 and TRBJ1-1, with a weak D call TRBD1 (6 bases). The ends were cut back, 1 base at V and 7 bases at J, with 14 bases in the middle. The CDR3 runs 14 residues. CDR1 and CDR2 from the germline V gene are SGHRS and YFSETQ.

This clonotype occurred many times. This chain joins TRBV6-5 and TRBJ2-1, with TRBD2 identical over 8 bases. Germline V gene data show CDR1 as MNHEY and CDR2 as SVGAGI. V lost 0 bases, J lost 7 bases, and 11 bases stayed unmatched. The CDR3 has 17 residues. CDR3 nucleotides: TGTGCCAGCAGTTACTCGGTTCCAGCGGGGGTAAGAAATGAGCAGTTCTTC. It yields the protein CASSYSVPAGVRNEQFF.

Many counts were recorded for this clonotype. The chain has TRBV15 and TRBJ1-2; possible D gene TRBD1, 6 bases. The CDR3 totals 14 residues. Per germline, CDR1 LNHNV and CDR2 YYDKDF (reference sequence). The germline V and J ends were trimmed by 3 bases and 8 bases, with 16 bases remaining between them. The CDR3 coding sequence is TGTGCCACCAGCAGTCGGGGGGGGGCGGCCGGCTACACCTTC. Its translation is CATSSRGGAAGYTF.

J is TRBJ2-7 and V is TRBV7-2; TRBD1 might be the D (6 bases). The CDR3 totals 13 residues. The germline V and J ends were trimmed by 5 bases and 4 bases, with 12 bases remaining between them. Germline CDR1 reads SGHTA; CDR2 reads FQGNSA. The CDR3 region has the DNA TGTGCCAGCAGCACAGGGACCTCTTACGAGCAGTACTTC. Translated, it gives CASSTGTSYEQYF.

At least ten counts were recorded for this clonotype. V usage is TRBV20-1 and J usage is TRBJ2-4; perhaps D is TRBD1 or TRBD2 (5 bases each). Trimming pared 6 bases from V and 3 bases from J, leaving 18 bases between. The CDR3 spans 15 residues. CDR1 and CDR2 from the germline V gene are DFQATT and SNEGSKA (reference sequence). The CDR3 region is CSAPGPTRGKNIQYF. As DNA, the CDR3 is TGCAGTGCCCCGGGCCCTACGAGGGGCAAAAACATTCAGTACTTC.

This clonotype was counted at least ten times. The CDR3 sequence is CASSPEGVRANYGYTF. For the CDR3, the DNA is TGCGCCAGCAGCCCGGAAGGAGTCAGGGCTAACTATGGCTACACCTTC. The J gene is TRBJ1-2, the V gene TRBV5-1, with a tentative D call TRBD1 (5 bases). The germline V gene encodes CDR1 SGHRS and CDR2 YFSETQ. Deletions cut 4 bases from V and 0 bases from J, with 16 bases between. CDR3 length equals 16 residues.

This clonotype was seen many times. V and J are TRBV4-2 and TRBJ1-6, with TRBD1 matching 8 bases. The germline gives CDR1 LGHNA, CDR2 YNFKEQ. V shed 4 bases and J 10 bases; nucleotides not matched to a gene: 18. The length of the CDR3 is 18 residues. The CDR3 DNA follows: TGTGCCAGCAGCCCGGACAGGGTAATTGCTGTGGTAAAATCACCCCTCCACTTT. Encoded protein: CASSPDRVIAVVKSPLHF.

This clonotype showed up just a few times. CDR3 nucleotide sequence: TGTGCCAGCAGCGCCAACTTACGACAGGGTGGGACCTACAATGAGCAGTTCTTC. Translating gives CASSANLRQGGTYNEQFF. V usage is TRBV7-9 and J usage is TRBJ2-1; 7 nucleotides line up with TRBD1. The germline CDR1 and CDR2 sequences are SEHNR and FQNEAQ (reference sequence). Losses at the gene ends were 5 bases for V and 2 bases for J; bases not matched to a gene: 15. The CDR3 runs 18 residues.

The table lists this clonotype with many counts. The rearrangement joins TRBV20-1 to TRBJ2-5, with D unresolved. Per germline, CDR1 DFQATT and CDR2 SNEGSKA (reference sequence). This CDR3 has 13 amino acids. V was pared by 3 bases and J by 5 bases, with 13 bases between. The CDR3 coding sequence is TGCAGTGCTAGTAGAACCGTAATGGAGACCCAGTACTTC. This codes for CSASRTVMETQYF.

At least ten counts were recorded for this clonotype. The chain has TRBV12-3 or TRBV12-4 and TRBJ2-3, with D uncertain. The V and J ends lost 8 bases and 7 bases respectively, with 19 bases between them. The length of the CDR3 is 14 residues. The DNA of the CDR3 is TGTGCCAGCCATACCCTAGGGCCCCGGAATACGCAGTATTTT. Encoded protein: CASHTLGPRNTQYF.

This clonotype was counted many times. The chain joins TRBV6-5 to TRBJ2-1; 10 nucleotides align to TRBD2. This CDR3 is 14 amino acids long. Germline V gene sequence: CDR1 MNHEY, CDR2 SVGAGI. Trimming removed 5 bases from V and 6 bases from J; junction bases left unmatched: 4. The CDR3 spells CASSLLAGSNEQFF. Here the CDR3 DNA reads TGTGCCAGCAGTCTACTAGCGGGAAGCAATGAGCAGTTCTTC.

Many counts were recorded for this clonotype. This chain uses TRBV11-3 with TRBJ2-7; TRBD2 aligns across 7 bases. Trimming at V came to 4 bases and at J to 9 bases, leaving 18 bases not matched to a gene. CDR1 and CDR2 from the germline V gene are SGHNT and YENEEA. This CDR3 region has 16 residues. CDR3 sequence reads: CASSSPLFVGGPTQYF. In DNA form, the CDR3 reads TGTGCCAGCAGCTCCCCCCTCTTTGTGGGAGGGCCGACGCAGTACTTC.

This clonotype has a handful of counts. CDR3 sequence: CASSSRDRGNTIYF. The DNA for the CDR3 is TGTGCCAGTAGTTCCAGGGATCGAGGAAACACCATATATTTT. The gene calls are TRBV19 and TRBJ1-3; a weak D match, TRBD1 (5 bases). Per germline, CDR1 LNHDA and CDR2 SQIVND (reference sequence). This CDR3 is built from 14 residues. The V end was cut by 5 bases, the J end by 4 bases, with 12 bases between. The whole variable domain, filled in from reference TRBV19 and TRBJ1-3, reads DGGITQSPKYLFRKEGQNVTLSCEQNLNHDAMYWYRQDPGQGLRLIYYSQIVNDFQKGDIAEGYSVSREKKESFPLTVTSAQKNPTAFYLCASSSRDRGNTIYFGEGSWLTVV.

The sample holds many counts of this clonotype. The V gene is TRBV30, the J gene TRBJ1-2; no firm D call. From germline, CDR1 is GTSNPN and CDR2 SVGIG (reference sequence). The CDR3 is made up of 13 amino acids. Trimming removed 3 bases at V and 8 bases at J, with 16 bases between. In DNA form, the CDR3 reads TGTGCCTGGAGCCAGTGGTCCGGGGAGGGCTACACCTTC. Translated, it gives CAWSQWSGEGYTF.

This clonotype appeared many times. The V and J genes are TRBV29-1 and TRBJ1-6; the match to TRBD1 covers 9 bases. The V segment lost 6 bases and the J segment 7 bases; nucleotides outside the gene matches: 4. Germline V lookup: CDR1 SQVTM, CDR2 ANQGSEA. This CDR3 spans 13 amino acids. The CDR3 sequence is CSVEQGANSPLHF. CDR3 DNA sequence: TGCAGCGTAGAACAGGGGGCGAATTCACCCCTCCACTTT.

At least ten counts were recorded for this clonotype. For the CDR3, the DNA is TGTGCCAGCAGTCCAGATTTGGAGACCCAGTACTTC. Its translation: CASSPDLETQYF. This chain uses TRBV9 with TRBJ2-5; D gene uncertain. The CDR3 is 12 amino acids. Trimming stripped 5 bases from V and 5 bases from J, with 10 bases between. Germline lookup yields CDR1 SGDLS and CDR2 YYNGEE.

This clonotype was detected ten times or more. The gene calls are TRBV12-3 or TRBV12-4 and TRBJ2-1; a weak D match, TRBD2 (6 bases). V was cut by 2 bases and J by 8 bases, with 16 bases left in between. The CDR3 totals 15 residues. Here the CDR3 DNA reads TGTGCCAGCAGTTTACAGGGAGGCGGTCGGGATGAGCAGTTCTTC. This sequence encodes CASSLQGGGRDEQFF.

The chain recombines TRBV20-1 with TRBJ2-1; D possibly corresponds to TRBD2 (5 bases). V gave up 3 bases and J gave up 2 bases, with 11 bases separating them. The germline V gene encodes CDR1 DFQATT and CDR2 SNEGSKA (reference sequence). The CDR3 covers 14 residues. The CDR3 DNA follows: TGCAGTGCTAGCGGAGGCCTTACCTACAATGAGCAGTTCTTC. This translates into CSASGGLTYNEQFF.

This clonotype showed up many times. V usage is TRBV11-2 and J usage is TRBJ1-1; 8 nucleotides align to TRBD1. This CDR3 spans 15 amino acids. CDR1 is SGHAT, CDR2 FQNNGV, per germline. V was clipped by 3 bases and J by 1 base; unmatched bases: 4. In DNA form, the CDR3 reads TGTGCCAGCAGCTTGGACAGGGCAACGAACACTGAAGCTTTCTTT. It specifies CASSLDRATNTEAFF.